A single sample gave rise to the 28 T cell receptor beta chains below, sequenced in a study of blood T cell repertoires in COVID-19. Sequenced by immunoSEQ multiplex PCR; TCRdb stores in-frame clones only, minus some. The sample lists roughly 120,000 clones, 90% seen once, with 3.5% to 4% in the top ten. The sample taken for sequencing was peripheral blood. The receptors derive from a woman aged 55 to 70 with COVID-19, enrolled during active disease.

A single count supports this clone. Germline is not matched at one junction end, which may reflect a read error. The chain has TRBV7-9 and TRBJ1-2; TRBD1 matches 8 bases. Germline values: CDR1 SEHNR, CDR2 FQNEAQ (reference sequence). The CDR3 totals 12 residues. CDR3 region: CASSFPSRGPGF. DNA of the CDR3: TGTGCCAGCAGCTTCCCGTCCAGGGGGCCGGGATTC.

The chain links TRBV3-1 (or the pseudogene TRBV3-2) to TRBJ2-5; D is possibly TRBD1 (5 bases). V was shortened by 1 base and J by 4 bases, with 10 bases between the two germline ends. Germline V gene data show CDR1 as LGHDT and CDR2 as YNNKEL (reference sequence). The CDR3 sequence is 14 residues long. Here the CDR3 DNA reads TGTGCCAGCAGCCAAGTGATAGGGGTAGAGACCCAGTACTTC. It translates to CASSQVIGVETQYF.

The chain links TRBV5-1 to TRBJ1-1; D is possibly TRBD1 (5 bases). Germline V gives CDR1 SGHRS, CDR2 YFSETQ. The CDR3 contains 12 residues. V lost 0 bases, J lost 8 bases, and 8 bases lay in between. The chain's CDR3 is CASSLGYREAFF. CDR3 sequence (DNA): TGCGCCAGCAGCTTGGGTTACAGGGAAGCTTTCTTT.

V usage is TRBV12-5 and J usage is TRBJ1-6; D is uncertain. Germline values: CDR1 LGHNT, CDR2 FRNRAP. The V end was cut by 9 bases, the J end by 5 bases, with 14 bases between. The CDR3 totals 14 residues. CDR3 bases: TGTGCTAGACCCCCGGGATCAAATAATTCACCCCTCCACTTT. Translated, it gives CARPPGSNNSPLHF.

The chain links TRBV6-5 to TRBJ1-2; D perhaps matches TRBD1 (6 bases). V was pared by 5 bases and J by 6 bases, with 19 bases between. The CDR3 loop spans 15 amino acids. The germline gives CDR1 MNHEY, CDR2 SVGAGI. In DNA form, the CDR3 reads TGTGCCAGCAGTCTGGATAGGGGGAGCCGAAATGGCTACACCTTC. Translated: CASSLDRGSRNGYTF.

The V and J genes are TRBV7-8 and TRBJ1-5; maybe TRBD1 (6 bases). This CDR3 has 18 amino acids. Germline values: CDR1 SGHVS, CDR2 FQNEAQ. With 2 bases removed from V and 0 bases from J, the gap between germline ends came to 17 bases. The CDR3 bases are TGTGCCAGCAGCTTAACGGAGCGGCACAGGGATAGCAATCAGCCCCAGCATTTT. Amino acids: CASSLTERHRDSNQPQHF. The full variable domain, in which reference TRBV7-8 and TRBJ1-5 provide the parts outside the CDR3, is GAGVSQSPRYKVAKRGQDVALRCDPISGHVSLFWYQQALGQGPEFLTYFQNEAQLDKSGLPSDRFFAERPEGSVSTLKIQRTQQEDSAVYLCASSLTERHRDSNQPQHFGDGTRLSIL.

In DNA, the CDR3 is TGTGCCAGCTCGTGGGAGACGAGCTACGAGCAGTACTTC. Its protein product is CASSWETSYEQYF. The V call is TRBV6-5, the J call TRBJ2-7, with D perhaps TRBD2 (5 bases). The CDR3 is 13 residues long. The germline gives CDR1 MNHEY, CDR2 SVGAGI. The V gene lost 8 bases and the J gene lost 3 bases, with 14 bases spanning the gap.

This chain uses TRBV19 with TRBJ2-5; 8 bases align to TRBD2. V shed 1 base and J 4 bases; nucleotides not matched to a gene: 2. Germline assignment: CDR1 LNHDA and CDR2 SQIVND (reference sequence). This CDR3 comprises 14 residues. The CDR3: CASSIAGGAETQYF. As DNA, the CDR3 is TGTGCCAGTAGTATAGCGGGGGGGGCAGAGACCCAGTACTTC.

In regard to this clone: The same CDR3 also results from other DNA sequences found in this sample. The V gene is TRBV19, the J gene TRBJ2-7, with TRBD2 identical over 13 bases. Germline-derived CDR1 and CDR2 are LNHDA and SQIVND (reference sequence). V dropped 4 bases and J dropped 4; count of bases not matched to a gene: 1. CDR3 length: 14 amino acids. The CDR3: CASSKTSGGYEQYF. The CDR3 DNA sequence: TGTGCCAGTAGTAAGACTAGCGGGGGGTACGAGCAGTACTTC.

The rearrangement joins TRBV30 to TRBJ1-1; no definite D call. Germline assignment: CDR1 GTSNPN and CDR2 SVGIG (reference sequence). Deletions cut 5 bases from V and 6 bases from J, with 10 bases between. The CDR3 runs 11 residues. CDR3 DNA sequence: TGTGCCTGGGGGGAGGGTTCTGAAGCTTTCTTT. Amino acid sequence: CAWGEGSEAFF.

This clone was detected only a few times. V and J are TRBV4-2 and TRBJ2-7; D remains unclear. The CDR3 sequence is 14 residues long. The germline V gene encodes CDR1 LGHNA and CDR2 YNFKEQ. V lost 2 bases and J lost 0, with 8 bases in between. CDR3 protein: CASSQLLPSYEQYF. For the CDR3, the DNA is TGTGCCAGCAGCCAACTTCTCCCCTCCTACGAGCAGTACTTC.

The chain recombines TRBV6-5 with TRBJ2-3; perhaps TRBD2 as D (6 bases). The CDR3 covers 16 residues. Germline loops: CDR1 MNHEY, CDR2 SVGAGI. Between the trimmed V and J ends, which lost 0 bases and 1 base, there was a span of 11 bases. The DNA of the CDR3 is TGTGCCAGCAGTTACTCCGTCAGGAGGGGCACAGATACGCAGTATTTT. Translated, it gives CASSYSVRRGTDTQYF.

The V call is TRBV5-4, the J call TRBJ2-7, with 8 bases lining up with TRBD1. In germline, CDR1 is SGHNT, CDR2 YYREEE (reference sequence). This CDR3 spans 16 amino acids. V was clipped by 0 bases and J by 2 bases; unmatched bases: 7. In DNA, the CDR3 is TGTGCCAGCAGCTTGGGCGTGGGACAGGATCCCTACGAGCAGTACTTC. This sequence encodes CASSLGVGQDPYEQYF.

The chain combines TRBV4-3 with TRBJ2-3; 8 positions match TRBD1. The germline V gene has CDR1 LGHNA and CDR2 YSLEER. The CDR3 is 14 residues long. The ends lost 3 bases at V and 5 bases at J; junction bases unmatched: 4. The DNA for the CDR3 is TGCGCCAGCAGCCAGTACGGGACAGGAGATACGCAGTATTTT. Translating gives CASSQYGTGDTQYF.

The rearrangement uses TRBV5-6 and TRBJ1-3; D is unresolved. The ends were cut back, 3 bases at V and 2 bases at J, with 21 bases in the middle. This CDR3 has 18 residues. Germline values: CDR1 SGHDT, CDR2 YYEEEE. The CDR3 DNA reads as TGTGCCAGCAGCTATAAAAGGAGGGTGACTTCGACTGGAAACACCATATATTTT. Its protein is CASSYKRRVTSTGNTIYF.

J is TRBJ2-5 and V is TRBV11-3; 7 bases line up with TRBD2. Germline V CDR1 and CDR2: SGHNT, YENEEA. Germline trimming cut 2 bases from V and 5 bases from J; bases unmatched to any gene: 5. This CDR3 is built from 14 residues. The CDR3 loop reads CASSLSGVLETQYF. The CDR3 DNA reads TGTGCCAGCAGCTTAAGCGGGGTTCTTGAGACCCAGTACTTC. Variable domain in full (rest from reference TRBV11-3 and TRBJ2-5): EAGVVQSPRYKIIEKKQPVAFWCNPISGHNTLYWYLQNLGQGPELLIRYENEEAVDDSQLPKDRFSAERLKGVDSTLKIQPAELGDSAVYLCASSLSGVLETQYFGPGTRLLVL.

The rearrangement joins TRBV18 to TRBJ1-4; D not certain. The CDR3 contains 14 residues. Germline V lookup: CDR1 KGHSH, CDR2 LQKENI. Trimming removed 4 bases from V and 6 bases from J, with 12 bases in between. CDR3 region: CASSQFREDEKLFF. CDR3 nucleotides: TGTGCCAGCTCACAGTTTAGAGAGGATGAAAAACTGTTTTTT. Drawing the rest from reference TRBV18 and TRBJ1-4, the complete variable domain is NAGVMQNPRHLVRRRGQEARLRCSPMKGHSHVYWYRQLPEEGLKFMVYLQKENIIDESGMPKERFSAEFPKEGPSILRIQQVVRGDSAAYFCASSQFREDEKLFFGSGTQLSVL.

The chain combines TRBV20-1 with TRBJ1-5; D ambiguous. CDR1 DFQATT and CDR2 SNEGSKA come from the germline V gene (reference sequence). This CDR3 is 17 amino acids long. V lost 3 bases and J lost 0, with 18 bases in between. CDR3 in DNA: TGCAGTGCTAGTCGCCCAGAACTAGTATATAGCAATCAGCCCCAGCATTTT. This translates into CSASRPELVYSNQPQHF.

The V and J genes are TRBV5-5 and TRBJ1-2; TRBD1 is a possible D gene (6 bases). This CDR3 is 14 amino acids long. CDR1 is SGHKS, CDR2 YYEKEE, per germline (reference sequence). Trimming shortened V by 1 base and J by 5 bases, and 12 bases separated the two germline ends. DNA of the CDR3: TGTGCCAGCAGCTTGCGGGACATGGCTTATGGCTACACCTTC. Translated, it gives CASSLRDMAYGYTF.

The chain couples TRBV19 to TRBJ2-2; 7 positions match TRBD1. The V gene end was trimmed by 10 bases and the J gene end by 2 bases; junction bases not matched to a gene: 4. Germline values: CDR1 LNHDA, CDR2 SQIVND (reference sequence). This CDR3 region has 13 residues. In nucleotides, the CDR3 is TGTGCCACGCGACAGGGCAACACCGGGGAGCTGTTTTTT. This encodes CATRQGNTGELFF.

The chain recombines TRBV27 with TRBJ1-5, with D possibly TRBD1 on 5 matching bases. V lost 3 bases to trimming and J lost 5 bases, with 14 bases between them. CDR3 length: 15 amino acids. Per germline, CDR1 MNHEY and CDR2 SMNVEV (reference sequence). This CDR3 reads CASSLGGGWHQPQHF. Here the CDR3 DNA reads TGTGCCAGCAGTTTGGGTGGGGGGTGGCATCAGCCCCAGCATTTT.

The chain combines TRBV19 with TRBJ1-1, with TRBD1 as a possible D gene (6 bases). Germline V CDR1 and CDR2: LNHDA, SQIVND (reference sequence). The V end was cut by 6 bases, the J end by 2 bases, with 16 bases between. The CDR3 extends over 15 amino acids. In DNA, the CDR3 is TGTGCCAGTAGGTCACCAGGGGATGTAAACACTGAAGCTTTCTTT. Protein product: CASRSPGDVNTEAFF.

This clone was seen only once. The CDR3 nucleotides are TGTGCCAGCAGTTACTCGGGCAGCGGGGGCTCCTACAATGAGCAGTTCTTC. It codes for CASSYSGSGGSYNEQFF. The V and J genes are TRBV6-2 or TRBV6-3 and TRBJ2-1, with 8 bases aligning to TRBD2. Per the germline V gene, CDR1 is MNHEY and CDR2 is SVGEGT. CDR3 length equals 17 residues. V was pared by 0 bases and J by 0 bases, with 4 bases of the junction left unmatched.

The CDR3 DNA reads TGTGCCAGCAGCCAACAGGGCGCGAACACCGGGGAGCTGTTTTTT. Its protein product is CASSQQGANTGELFF. The genes are TRBV7-7 and TRBJ2-2, with a weak D call TRBD1 (6 bases). Trimming took 5 bases from V and 0 from J, leaving 10 bases between them. The CDR3 consists of 15 residues. Per germline, CDR1 SSHAT and CDR2 FNYEAQ (reference sequence). The full variable domain, with the rest looked up from reference TRBV7-7 and TRBJ2-2, is GAGVSQSPRYKVTKRGQDVTLRCDPISSHATLYWYQQALGQGPEFLTYFNYEAQPDKSGLPSDRFSAERPEGSISTLTIQRTEQRDSAMYRCASSQQGANTGELFFGEGSRLTVL.

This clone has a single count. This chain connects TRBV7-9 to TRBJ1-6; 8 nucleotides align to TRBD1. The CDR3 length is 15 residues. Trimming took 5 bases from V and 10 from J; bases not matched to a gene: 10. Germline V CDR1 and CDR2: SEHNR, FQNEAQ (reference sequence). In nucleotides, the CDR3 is TGTGCCAGCAGCCTACCCGACAGGGGACGATCACCCCTCCACTTT. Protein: CASSLPDRGRSPLHF.

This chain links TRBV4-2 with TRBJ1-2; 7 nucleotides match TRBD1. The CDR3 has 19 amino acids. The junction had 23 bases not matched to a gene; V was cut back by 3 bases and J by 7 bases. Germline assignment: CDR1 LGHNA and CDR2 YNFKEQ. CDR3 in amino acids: CASSHPPSWDRKGASGYTF. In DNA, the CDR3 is TGTGCCAGCAGCCATCCCCCCAGCTGGGATAGGAAGGGGGCCTCTGGCTACACCTTC.

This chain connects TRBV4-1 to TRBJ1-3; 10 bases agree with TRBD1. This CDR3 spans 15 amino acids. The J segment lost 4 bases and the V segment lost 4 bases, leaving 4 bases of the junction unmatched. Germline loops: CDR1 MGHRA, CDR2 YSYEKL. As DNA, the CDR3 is TGCGCCAGCAGCCCAGACAGGGGGCGAGGAAACACCATATATTTT. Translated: CASSPDRGRGNTIYF.

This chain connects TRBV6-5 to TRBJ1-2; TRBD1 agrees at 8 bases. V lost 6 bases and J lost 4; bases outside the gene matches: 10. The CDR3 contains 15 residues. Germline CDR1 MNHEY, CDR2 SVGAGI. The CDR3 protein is CASRSSGTGFYGYTF. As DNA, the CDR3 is TGTGCCAGCAGGTCGTCCGGGACAGGATTCTATGGCTACACCTTC.